The rows below give T cell receptor beta chains drawn from one sample of a study of T cells in Graves' hyperthyroidism and ophthalmopathy. TCRdb re-analysed the multiplex PCR reads in MiXCR, keeping a single row per CDR3 protein. The sample shows a few hundred thousand distinct CDR3 sequences, around 16% of them seen only once. Sequencing was performed on blood. The receptors derive from a woman aged 18-29 years with Graves' hyperthyroidism. Each CDR3 is given with its conserved first and last residue. A D gene is named only where the DNA matches it firmly. Clone size is stated in some rows and not others, as once, few, many or a class when expanded.

many	TRBV6-1	NA	TRBJ2-7	CATSRTFSYEQYF	TGTGCCACTTCAAGGACATTTTCCTACGAGCAGTACTTC
many	TRBV2	TRBD2	TRBJ2-3	CASSGLATTDTQYF	TGTGCCAGCAGTGGACTAGCCACAACAGATACGCAGTATTTT
many	TRBV12-3/TRBV12-4	NA	TRBJ2-6	CASRVHRGTGANVLTF	TGTGCCAGCAGGGTGCATAGAGGGACGGGGGCCAACGTCCTGACTTTC
many	TRBV6-1	NA	TRBJ1-3	CASSYGTVGNTIYF	TGTGCCAGCAGCTACGGGACGGTTGGAAACACCATATATTTT
many	TRBV30	NA	TRBJ1-2	CAWGPSPLASYGYTF	TGTGCCTGGGGGCCCTCACCCCTAGCTTCCTATGGCTACACCTTC
many	TRBV5-1	NA	TRBJ1-2	CASSRGYGYTF	TGCGCCAGCAGCCGGGGTTATGGCTACACCTTC
many	TRBV24-1	NA	TRBJ2-5	CATSDETGTAETQYF	TGTGCCACCAGTGACGAAACCGGGACGGCGGAGACCCAGTACTTC
many	TRBV12-3/TRBV12-4	TRBD2	TRBJ2-1	CASSSIRTSGESSYNEQFF	TGTGCCAGCAGTTCCATTCGGACTAGCGGGGAGAGCTCCTACAATGAGCAGTTCTTC
many	TRBV11-3	NA	TRBJ2-1	CASSPQGTRVNEQFF	TGTGCCAGCAGCCCCCAGGGTACGAGGGTCAATGAGCAGTTCTTC
many	TRBV20-1	TRBD1	TRBJ1-4	CSAILGQGSEKLFF	TGCAGTGCGATCCTAGGACAGGGTAGTGAAAAACTGTTTTTT
many	TRBV7-9	TRBD1	TRBJ2-5	CASSGGQGGVQETQYF	TGTGCCAGCAGCGGGGGACAGGGCGGGGTACAAGAGACCCAGTACTTC
many	TRBV28	NA	TRBJ2-7	CASSFFGVSYEQYF	TGTGCCAGCAGTTTTTTCGGGGTCTCCTACGAGCAGTACTTC
many	TRBV6-1	TRBD2	TRBJ2-1	CASSAYSGTYNEQFF	TGTGCCAGCAGTGCCTATAGCGGGACCTACAATGAGCAGTTCTTC
many	TRBV20-1	NA	TRBJ2-7	CSAKGGISYEQYF	TGCAGTGCCAAGGGCGGAATCTCCTACGAGCAGTACTTC
NA	TRBV30	NA	TRBJ1-1	CAWTAGGQTEAFF	TGTGCCTGGACGGCTGGCGGCCAAACTGAAGCTTTCTTT
many	TRBV7-9	TRBD2	TRBJ2-2	CASSWTSGREPGELFF	TGTGCCAGCAGTTGGACTAGCGGGAGGGAACCCGGGGAGCTGTTTTTT
many	TRBV11-2	NA	TRBJ1-6	CASSLGDRLNSPLHF	TGTGCCAGCAGCTTAGGAGACAGGCTTAATTCACCCCTCCACTTT
NA	TRBV19	NA	TRBJ2-7	CASGPSFSYEQYF	TGTGCCAGTGGCCCATCCTTTTCCTACGAGCAGTACTTC
NA	TRBV6-2/TRBV6-3	TRBD2	TRBJ2-7	CASRGTSGRTHEQYF	TGTGCCAGCAGAGGGACTAGCGGGAGAACCCACGAGCAGTACTTC
many	TRBV18	NA	TRBJ2-7	CASSPPTRNYEQYF	TGTGCCAGCTCACCACCGACTAGGAACTACGAGCAGTACTTC
NA	TRBV9	NA	TRBJ2-2	CASSVASGELFF	TGTGCCAGCAGCGTAGCCTCCGGGGAGCTGTTTTTT
many	TRBV5-1	NA	TRBJ2-7	CASSLVGGEDEQYF	TGCGCCAGCAGCTTGGTTGGAGGGGAGGACGAGCAGTACTTC
many	TRBV27	NA	TRBJ2-2	CASSSPTGRIAGELFF	TGTGCCAGCAGTTCCCCGACGGGGAGGATCGCCGGGGAGCTGTTTTTT
many	TRBV5-4	NA	TRBJ2-1	CASSLGGGQPFHSEQFF	TGTGCCAGCAGCTTGGGAGGTGGACAGCCTTTCCATAGTGAGCAGTTCTTC
many	TRBV10-2	TRBD2	TRBJ2-1	CASVAGGLAREQFF	TGCGCCAGCGTAGCGGGAGGTCTGGCTCGTGAGCAGTTCTTC
many	TRBV18	TRBD1	TRBJ2-1	CASSDTGGLSYNEQFF	TGTGCCAGCTCAGATACAGGGGGCTTATCCTACAATGAGCAGTTCTTC
NA	TRBV10-1	TRBD1	TRBJ1-1	CASSEYEGAEAFF	TGCGCCAGCAGTGAGTATGAGGGGGCAGAAGCTTTCTTT
many	TRBV3-1	NA	TRBJ2-5	CASSQDTGTETQYF	TGTGCCAGCAGCCAAGACACCGGGACGGAGACCCAGTACTTC
many	TRBV12-3/TRBV12-4	NA	TRBJ1-2	CASSTTVNYGYTF	TGTGCCAGCAGCACGACGGTTAACTATGGCTACACCTTC
many	TRBV12-3/TRBV12-4	TRBD1	TRBJ1-2	CAILPPGGDGYTF	TGTGCCATCCTTCCCCCAGGGGGAGATGGCTACACCTTC
many	TRBV2	NA	TRBJ1-6	CASSLLNPTYNSPLRF	TGTGCCAGCAGTCTATTGAACCCAACCTATAATTCACCCCTCCGCTTT
many	TRBV4-2	NA	TRBJ2-7	CASSQDLAYEQYF	TGTGCCAGCAGCCAAGATTTGGCCTACGAGCAGTACTTC
many	TRBV6-1	NA	TRBJ2-7	CASSEVPSYEQYF	TGTGCCAGCAGTGAGGTCCCCTCCTACGAGCAGTACTTC
few	TRBV12-3/TRBV12-4	NA	TRBJ2-7	CASSGQQPYEQYF	TGTGCCAGCAGTGGTCAGCAGCCCTACGAGCAGTACTTC
NA	TRBV28	TRBD2	TRBJ2-5	CASSLTFIGLAGVETQYF	TGTGCCAGCAGTCTAACTTTTATCGGACTAGCGGGAGTGGAGACCCAGTACTTC
few	TRBV7-2	NA	TRBJ2-5	CASSLLGNRPKETQYF	TGTGCCAGCAGCCTTTTGGGGAACCGGCCCAAAGAGACCCAGTACTTC
NA	TRBV9	NA	TRBJ2-7	CASSVGSSPSYEQYF	TGTGCCAGCAGCGTTGGGTCCAGCCCCTCCTACGAGCAGTACTTC
many	TRBV3-1	NA	TRBJ1-2	CASSQVQAVDYGYTF	TGTGCCAGCAGCCAAGTACAGGCTGTAGACTATGGCTACACCTTC
NA	TRBV4-1	TRBD1	TRBJ2-4	CASSKGTGFTKNIQYF	TGCGCCAGCAGCAAAGGGACAGGGTTTACCAAAAACATTCAGTACTTC
many	TRBV5-8	NA	TRBJ2-2	CASSLVGIVNTGELFF	TGTGCCAGCAGCTTGGTGGGCATAGTGAACACCGGGGAGCTGTTTTTT
many	TRBV18	NA	TRBJ1-4	CASSPRSNEKLFF	TGTGCCAGCTCACCTCGGTCCAATGAAAAACTGTTTTTT
NA	TRBV3-1	NA	TRBJ1-2	CASSQDFGSNYGYTF	TGTGCCAGCAGCCAAGATTTCGGCAGTAACTATGGCTACACCTTC
NA	TRBV5-1	NA	TRBJ2-1	CASSLGEGAWNEQFF	TGCGCCAGCAGCTTGGGGGAGGGGGCATGGAATGAGCAGTTCTTC
many	TRBV27	NA	TRBJ1-5	CASSLSGNQPQHF	TGTGCCAGCAGTTTGTCCGGGAATCAGCCCCAGCATTTT
few	TRBV10-3	TRBD1	TRBJ2-5	CAISEPSDPGQGLTQYF	TGTGCCATCAGTGAGCCGTCTGACCCGGGACAGGGATTAACCCAGTACTTC
NA	TRBV20-1	NA	TRBJ2-1	CSAREKGEGNEQFF	TGCAGTGCTAGAGAAAAGGGAGAAGGGAATGAGCAGTTCTTC